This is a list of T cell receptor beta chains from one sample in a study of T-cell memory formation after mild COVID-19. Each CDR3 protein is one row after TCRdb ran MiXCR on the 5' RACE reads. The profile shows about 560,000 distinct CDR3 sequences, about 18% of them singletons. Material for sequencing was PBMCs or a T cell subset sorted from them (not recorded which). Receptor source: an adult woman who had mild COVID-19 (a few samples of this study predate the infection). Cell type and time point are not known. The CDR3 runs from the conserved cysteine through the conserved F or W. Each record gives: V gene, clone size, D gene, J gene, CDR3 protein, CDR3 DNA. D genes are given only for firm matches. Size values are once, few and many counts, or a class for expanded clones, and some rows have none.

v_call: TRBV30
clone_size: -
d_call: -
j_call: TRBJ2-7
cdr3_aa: CAWSTLTYAQYF
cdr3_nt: TGTGCCTGGAGCACGCTGACCTACGCGCAGTACTTC

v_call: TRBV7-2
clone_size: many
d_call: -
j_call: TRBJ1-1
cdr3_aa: CASSAGRNTEAFF
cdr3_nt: TGTGCCAGCAGCGCGGGACGGAACACTGAAGCTTTCTTT

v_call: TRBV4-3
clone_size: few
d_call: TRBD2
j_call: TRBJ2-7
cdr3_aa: CASSQELAGAGEQYF
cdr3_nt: TGCGCCAGCAGCCAAGAACTAGCGGGAGCGGGCGAGCAGTACTTC

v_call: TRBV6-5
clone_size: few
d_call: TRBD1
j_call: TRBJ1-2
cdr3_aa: CASSSPGTGGAYGYTF
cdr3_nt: TGTGCCAGCAGTTCCCCCGGGACAGGGGGCGCCTATGGCTACACCTTC

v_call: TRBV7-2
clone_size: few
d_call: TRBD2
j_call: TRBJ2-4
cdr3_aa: CASSSPGLAGGPYIQYF
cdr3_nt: TGTGCCAGCAGCTCGCCGGGACTAGCGGGAGGGCCGTACATTCAGTACTTC

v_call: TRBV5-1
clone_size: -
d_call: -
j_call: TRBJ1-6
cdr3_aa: CASSPKEGSPLHF
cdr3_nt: TGCGCCAGCAGCCCCAAGGAAGGTTCACCCCTCCACTTT

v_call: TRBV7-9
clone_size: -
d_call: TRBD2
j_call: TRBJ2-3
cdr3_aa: CASSLTSGLALTDTQYF
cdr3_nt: TGTGCCAGCAGCTTAACCTCTGGACTAGCTCTGACAGATACGCAGTATTTT

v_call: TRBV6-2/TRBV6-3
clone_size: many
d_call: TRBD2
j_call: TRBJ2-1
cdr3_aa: CASSPSGGSYNEQFF
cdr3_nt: TGTGCCAGCAGTCCTAGCGGGGGGTCCTACAATGAGCAGTTCTTC

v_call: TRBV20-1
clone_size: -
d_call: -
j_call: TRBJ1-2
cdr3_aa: CSTPAWDNYGYTF
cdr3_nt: TGCAGTACCCCGGCCTGGGATAACTATGGCTACACCTTC

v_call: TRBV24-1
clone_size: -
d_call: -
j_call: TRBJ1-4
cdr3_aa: CATSDAPDRSGGKLFF
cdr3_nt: TGTGCCACCAGTGATGCACCAGACAGGTCCGGTGGGAAACTGTTTTTT

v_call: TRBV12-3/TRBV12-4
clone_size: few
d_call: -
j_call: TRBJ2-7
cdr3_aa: CASSLGQVKTYEQYF
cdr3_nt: TGTGCCAGCAGTTTAGGACAGGTAAAGACCTACGAGCAGTACTTC

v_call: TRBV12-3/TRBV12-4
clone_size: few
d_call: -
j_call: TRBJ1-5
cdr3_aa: CASSYKGRQPQHF
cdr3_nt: TGTGCCAGCAGTTATAAGGGTCGGCAGCCCCAGCATTTT

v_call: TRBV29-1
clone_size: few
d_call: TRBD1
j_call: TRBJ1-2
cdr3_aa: CSVGMGQGARGYTF
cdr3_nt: TGCAGCGTTGGTATGGGACAGGGGGCTAGAGGCTACACCTTC

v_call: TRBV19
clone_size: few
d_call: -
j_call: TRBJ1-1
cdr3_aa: CASSIGVNTEAFF
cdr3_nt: TGTGCCAGTAGTATAGGAGTAAACACTGAAGCTTTCTTT

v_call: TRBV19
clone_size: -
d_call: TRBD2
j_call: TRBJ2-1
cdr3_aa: CASSMPSGTYNEQFF
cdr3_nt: TGTGCCAGTAGTATGCCTAGCGGGACCTACAATGAGCAGTTCTTC

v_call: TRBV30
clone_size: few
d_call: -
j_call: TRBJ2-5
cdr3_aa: CAWSIGRGETQYF
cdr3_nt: TGTGCCTGGAGTATAGGACGGGGAGAGACCCAGTACTTC

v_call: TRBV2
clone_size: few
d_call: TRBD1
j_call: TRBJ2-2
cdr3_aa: CATGQGRHGELFF
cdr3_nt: TGTGCCACCGGACAGGGTCGGCACGGGGAGCTGTTTTTT

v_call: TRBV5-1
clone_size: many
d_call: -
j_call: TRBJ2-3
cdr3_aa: CASRKEGQNTDTQYF
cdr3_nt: TGCGCCAGCAGAAAGGAGGGCCAAAACACAGATACGCAGTATTTT

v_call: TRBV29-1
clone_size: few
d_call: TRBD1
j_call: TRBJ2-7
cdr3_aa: CSVDGDRDPYEQYF
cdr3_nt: TGCAGCGTTGACGGGGACAGGGACCCCTACGAGCAGTACTTC

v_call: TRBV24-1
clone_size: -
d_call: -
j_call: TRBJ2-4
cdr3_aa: CATSTVENIQYF
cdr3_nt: TGTGCCACCAGTACGGTCGAAAACATTCAGTACTTC

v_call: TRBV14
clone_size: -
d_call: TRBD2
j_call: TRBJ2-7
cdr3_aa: CASSIGSGTYEQYF
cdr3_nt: TGTGCCAGCAGCATTGGGAGCGGGACCTACGAGCAGTACTTC

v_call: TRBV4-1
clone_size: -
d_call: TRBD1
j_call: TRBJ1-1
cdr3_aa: CASSLTDRGLAEAFF
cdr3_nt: TGCGCCAGCAGCCTGACGGACAGGGGGCTGGCTGAAGCTTTCTTT

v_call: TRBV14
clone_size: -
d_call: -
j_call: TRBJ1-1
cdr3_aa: CASSQGGLEAFF
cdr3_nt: TGTGCCAGCAGCCAAGGAGGTCTTGAAGCTTTCTTT

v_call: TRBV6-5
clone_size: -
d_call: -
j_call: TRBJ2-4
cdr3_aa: CASSYQNTGGGIQYF
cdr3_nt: TGTGCCAGCAGTTACCAGAATACTGGAGGAGGCATTCAGTACTTC

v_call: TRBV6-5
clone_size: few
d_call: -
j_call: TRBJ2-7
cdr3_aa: CASSYSLGTSYEQYF
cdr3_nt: TGTGCCAGCAGTTACTCTTTAGGTACGTCCTACGAGCAGTACTTC

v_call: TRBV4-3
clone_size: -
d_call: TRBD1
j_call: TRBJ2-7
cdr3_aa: CASSQDLRTGGLYEQYF
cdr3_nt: TGCGCCAGCAGCCAAGATCTTAGGACAGGGGGACTGTACGAGCAGTACTTC

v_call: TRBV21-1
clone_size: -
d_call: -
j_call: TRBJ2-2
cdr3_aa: CAIPKRVAGTGELFF
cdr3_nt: TGTGCCATCCCCAAACGGGTAGCGGGGACCGGGGAGCTGTTTTTT

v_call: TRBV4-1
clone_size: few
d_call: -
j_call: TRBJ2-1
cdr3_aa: CASSQQGGQNEQFF
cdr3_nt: TGCGCCAGCAGCCAACAGGGGGGGCAAAATGAGCAGTTCTTC

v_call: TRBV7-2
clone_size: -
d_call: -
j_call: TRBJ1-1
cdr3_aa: CASSSTSGVNTEAFF
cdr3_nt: TGTGCCAGCAGCTCGACGTCAGGGGTGAACACTGAAGCTTTCTTT

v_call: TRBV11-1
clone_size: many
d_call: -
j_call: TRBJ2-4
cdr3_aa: CASSLERAKNIQYF
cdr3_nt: TGTGCCAGCAGCCTAGAAAGAGCCAAAAACATTCAGTACTTC

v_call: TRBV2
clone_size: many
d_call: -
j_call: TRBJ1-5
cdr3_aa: CASSEFGIGYNQPQHF
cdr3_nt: TGTGCCAGCAGTGAATTTGGGATAGGGTACAATCAGCCCCAGCATTTT

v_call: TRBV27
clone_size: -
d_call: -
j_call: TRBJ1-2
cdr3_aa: CASSPDSLANYGYTF
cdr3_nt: TGTGCCAGCAGTCCGGACAGCCTAGCTAACTATGGCTACACCTTC

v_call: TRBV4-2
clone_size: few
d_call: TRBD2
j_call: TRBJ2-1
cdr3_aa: CASSQASGGGLYNEQFF
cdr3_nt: TGTGCCAGCAGCCAAGCCTCGGGGGGAGGGCTCTACAATGAGCAGTTCTTC

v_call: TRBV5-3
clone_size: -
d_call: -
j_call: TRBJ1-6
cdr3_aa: CARSFGRRNSPLHF
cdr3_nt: TGTGCCAGAAGTTTCGGACGGAGAAATTCACCCCTCCACTTT

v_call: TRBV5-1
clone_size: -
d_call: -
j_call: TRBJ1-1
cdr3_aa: CASSTLGAPNTEAFF
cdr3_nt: TGCGCCAGCAGCACTCTAGGGGCGCCGAACACTGAAGCTTTCTTT

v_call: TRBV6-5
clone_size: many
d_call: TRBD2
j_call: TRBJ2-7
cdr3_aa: CASSRSGSGSEQYF
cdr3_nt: TGTGCCAGCAGTAGAAGCGGGAGCGGTAGCGAGCAGTACTTC

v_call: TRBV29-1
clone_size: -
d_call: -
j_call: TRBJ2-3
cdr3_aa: CSVRLDTGTDTQYF
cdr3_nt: TGCAGCGTTCGTCTGGACACAGGCACAGATACGCAGTATTTT

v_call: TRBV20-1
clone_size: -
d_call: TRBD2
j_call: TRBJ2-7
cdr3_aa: CSARGREVSYEQYF
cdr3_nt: TGCAGTGCTAGAGGGCGGGAGGTATCGTACGAGCAGTACTTC

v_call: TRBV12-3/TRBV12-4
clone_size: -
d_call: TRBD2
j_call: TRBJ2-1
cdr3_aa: CASRPTSEESSYNEQFF
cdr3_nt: TGTGCCAGCAGGCCTACTAGCGAGGAGAGTTCCTACAATGAGCAGTTCTTC

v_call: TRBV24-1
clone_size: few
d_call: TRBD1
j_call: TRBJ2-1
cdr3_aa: CATSLRQGAYNEQFF
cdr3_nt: TGTGCCACCAGCCTGCGACAGGGTGCCTACAATGAGCAGTTCTTC

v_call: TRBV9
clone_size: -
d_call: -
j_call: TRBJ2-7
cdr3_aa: CASSRGEMYYEQYF
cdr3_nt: TGTGCCAGCAGCCGAGGGGAGATGTACTACGAGCAGTACTTC

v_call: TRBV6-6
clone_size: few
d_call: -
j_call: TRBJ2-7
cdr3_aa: CASSYPSAGSYEQYF
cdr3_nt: TGTGCCAGCAGTTACCCCTCGGCAGGATCCTACGAGCAGTACTTC

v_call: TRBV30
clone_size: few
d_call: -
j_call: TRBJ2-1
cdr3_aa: CAWSVLEIYNEQFF
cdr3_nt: TGTGCCTGGAGTGTACTGGAGATCTACAATGAGCAGTTCTTC

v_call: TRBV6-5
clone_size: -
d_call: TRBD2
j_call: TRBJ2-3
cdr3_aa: CASSYLSGRIKDTQYF
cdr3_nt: TGTGCCAGCAGTTATCTCAGCGGGAGAATCAAAGATACGCAGTATTTT

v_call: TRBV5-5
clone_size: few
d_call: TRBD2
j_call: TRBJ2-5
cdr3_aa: CASSLEVPGLLKQETQYF
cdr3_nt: TGTGCCAGCAGCTTGGAGGTCCCGGGACTACTTAAACAAGAGACCCAGTACTTC

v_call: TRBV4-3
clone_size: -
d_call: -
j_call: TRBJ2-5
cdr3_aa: CASSQDLAQRGQETQYF
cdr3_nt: TGCGCCAGCAGCCAAGATTTGGCCCAGAGGGGCCAAGAGACCCAGTACTTC

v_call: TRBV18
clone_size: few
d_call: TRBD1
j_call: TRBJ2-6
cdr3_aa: CASSGTVPSGANVLTF
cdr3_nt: TGTGCCAGCTCGGGGACAGTCCCGTCTGGGGCCAACGTCCTGACTTTC

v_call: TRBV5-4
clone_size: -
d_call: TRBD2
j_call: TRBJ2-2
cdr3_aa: CASSLPQLAGEVGELFF
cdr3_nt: TGTGCCAGCAGCTTGCCCCAACTAGCGGGAGAAGTCGGGGAGCTGTTTTTT

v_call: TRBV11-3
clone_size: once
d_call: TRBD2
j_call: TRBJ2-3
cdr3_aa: CASSVAGLAPQDTQYF
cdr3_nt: TGTGCCAGCAGCGTTGCGGGACTAGCGCCCCAAGATACGCAGTATTTT

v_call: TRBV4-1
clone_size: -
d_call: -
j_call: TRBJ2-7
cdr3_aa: CASSPGQGLSEQYF
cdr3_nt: TGCGCCAGCAGCCCAGGGCAGGGTCTCAGCGAGCAGTACTTC

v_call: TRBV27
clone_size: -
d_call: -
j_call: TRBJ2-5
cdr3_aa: CASSLWAQEETQYF
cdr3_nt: TGTGCCAGCAGTTTATGGGCCCAAGAAGAGACCCAGTACTTC